This TCR beta chain is drawn from a study of blood T cell repertoires in COVID-19. Across the whole study: PBMCs, B-cell-depleted T cells, or T cells provided the cDNA or gDNA that made up the material.

The CDR3 is made up of 13 amino acids. V dropped 5 bases and J dropped 3 bases, with 11 bases sitting between them. Looked up from germline, CDR1 is SGHNT and CDR2 is YYREEE (reference sequence). Original processing methods: The assay estimated nucleated cells by amplifying reference gene primers. Assay: immunoSEQ multiplex PCR; the TCRdb copy retains only in-frame clones and omits some. V, J and clone size derive from that table, while D and trimming were established from the DNA sequence. Altogether some 250,000 clones are present, roughly 84% being singletons, with the ten largest covering 25% to 35%.

The receptor was isolated from a man aged 40-55 years with acute or convalescent COVID-19. The sequencing input was peripheral blood. The chain recombines TRBV5-4 with TRBJ1-2; D is uncertain. The DNA for the CDR3 is TGTGCCAGCAGTCATCCAGATTACTATGGCTACACCTTC. Its translation: CASSHPDYYGYTF.